Each of the 20 T cell receptor beta chains below was sequenced from the same sample in a study of cytomegalovirus exposure and HLA in healthy donors. PCR primers comprised 60 Vbeta and 13 Jbeta primers. Data came from immunoSEQ multiplex PCR; TCRdb stores just in-frame clones and leaves some out. This sample carries 150,000 to 200,000 clones, around 83% of them seen once, and the ten largest clones take 1.6%. The sequenced sample consisted of PBMCs. The receptors were sampled from a man aged 50 to 59 in good health and CMV-seronegative.

The V call is TRBV28, the J call TRBJ1-6; 10 nucleotides match TRBD1. This CDR3 is 15 amino acids long. The V segment lost 5 bases and the J segment 7 bases; nucleotides outside the gene matches: 5. CDR1 and CDR2 from the germline V gene are MDHEN and SYDVKM. CDR3 sequence (DNA): TGTGCCAGCAGTCCGGGACAGGGGCGAAATTCACCCCTCCACTTT. Translation: CASSPGQGRNSPLHF.

Here the CDR3 DNA reads TGTGCCAGCTCACCACCGGGTAGCGGGGGGTATATTGTGAATGAGCAGTTCTTC. Its translation: CASSPPGSGGYIVNEQFF. The chain has TRBV18 and TRBJ2-1; TRBD2 aligns across 10 bases. The CDR3 extends over 18 amino acids. Trimming took 0 bases from V and 7 from J; bases not matched to a gene: 12. CDR1 KGHSH and CDR2 LQKENI come from the germline V gene.

The chain is built from TRBV5-1 and TRBJ1-4; 8 bases map to TRBD1. CDR3 length equals 16 residues. V lost 4 bases and J lost 5; bases outside the gene matches: 10. CDR1 and CDR2 (germline): SGHRS, YFSETQ. DNA of the CDR3: TGCGCCAGCAGCCTGGGACAGGCCAACCGAAATGAAAAACTGTTTTTT. Amino acids: CASSLGQANRNEKLFF.

The chain employs TRBV5-1 and TRBJ2-3, with D possibly TRBD2 on 6 matching bases. V lost 4 bases, J lost 5 bases, and 14 bases lay in between. The V gene's germline CDR1 is SGHRS and CDR2 YFSETQ. The CDR3 is made up of 14 amino acids. The CDR3 coding sequence is TGCGCCAGCAGCCAACCTAGCGTTCTAGATACGCAGTATTTT. It encodes CASSQPSVLDTQYF. Supplemented by reference TRBV5-1 and TRBJ2-3, the full variable domain reads KAGVTQTPRYLIKTRGQQVTLSCSPISGHRSVSWYQQTPGQGLQFLFEYFSETQRNKGNFPGRFSGRQFSNSRSEMNVSTLELGDSALYLCASSQPSVLDTQYFGPGTRLTVL.

This sequence joins TRBV4-3 and TRBJ2-6; possibly TRBD2 for D (5 bases). V shed 2 bases and J shed 3 bases, with 11 bases lying between them. Germline-derived CDR1 and CDR2 are LGHNA and YSLEER. The CDR3 spans 16 residues. The DNA for the CDR3 is TGCGCCAGCAGCCAATCTTTCGGGGTTGGGGCCAACGTCCTGACTTTC. Protein product: CASSQSFGVGANVLTF.

On this clone: This CDR3 is also generated by other DNA sequences in the sample. The genes are TRBV5-1 and TRBJ2-7, with TRBD2 matching over 9 bases. CDR1 SGHRS and CDR2 YFSETQ come from the germline V gene. This CDR3 contains 16 residues. The V gene end was trimmed by 4 bases and the J gene end by 0 bases; junction bases not matched to a gene: 8. CDR3 in amino acids: CASSGGLAGLSYEQYF. The DNA for the CDR3 is TGCGCCAGCAGCGGCGGCCTAGCGGGGCTCTCCTACGAGCAGTACTTC.

The chain uses TRBV4-1 and TRBJ2-2; 7 bases fit TRBD2. The CDR3 length is 16 residues. CDR1 is MGHRA and CDR2 is YSYEKL in the germline V gene. J was trimmed by 3 bases and V by 3 bases; bases with no gene match: 7. The DNA of the CDR3 is TGCGCCAGCAGCCATCCTGGGGGGAGGGACACCGGGGAGCTGTTTTTT. This codes for CASSHPGGRDTGELFF.

The V gene is TRBV6-1, the J gene TRBJ1-2; TRBD1 matches 10 bases. Germline values: CDR1 MNHNS, CDR2 SASEGT. V gave up 5 bases and J gave up 3 bases; unmatched junction bases: 6. This CDR3 region has 15 residues. The CDR3 sequence: CASSPWTGGDYGYTF. The CDR3 region has the DNA TGTGCCAGCAGTCCATGGACAGGGGGGGACTATGGCTACACCTTC.

This chain links TRBV7-2 with TRBJ2-5; a possible D gene is TRBD1 (7 bases). Trimming removed 7 bases at V and 2 bases at J, with 17 bases between. Germline values: CDR1 SGHTA, CDR2 FQGNSA. This CDR3 is built from 15 residues. CDR3 in DNA: TGTGCCAGCACCTCAGGGGGGTCACAACAAGAGACCCAGTACTTC. Its protein product is CASTSGGSQQETQYF.

The chain has TRBV9 and TRBJ2-1; TRBD1 is a possible D gene (5 bases). With 0 bases removed from V and 2 bases from J, the gap between germline ends came to 9 bases. This CDR3 contains 15 residues. Germline-derived CDR1 and CDR2 are SGDLS and YYNGEE. The CDR3 nucleotides read TGTGCCAGCAGCGTAGAGCTCAGGGCCTACAATGAGCAGTTCTTC. Translating gives CASSVELRAYNEQFF.

Only a few counts were recorded for this clone. The chain has TRBV6-1 and TRBJ2-1; the match to TRBD1 covers 8 bases. The CDR3 totals 15 residues. Germline trimming cut 7 bases from V and 7 bases from J; bases unmatched to any gene: 12. Germline V CDR1 and CDR2: MNHNS, SASEGT. The CDR3 nucleotides are TGTGCCAGCAAGACAGGGGTGCTAGAGTGGAATGAGCAGTTCTTC. Amino acids: CASKTGVLEWNEQFF.

The rearrangement joins TRBV4-3 to TRBJ1-2; 10 bases map to TRBD1. J was trimmed by 1 base and V by 0 bases; bases with no gene match: 5. Germline loops: CDR1 LGHNA, CDR2 YSLEER. The CDR3 is 17 amino acids. Here the CDR3 reads CASSQERQGALNYGYTF. Written as DNA, the CDR3 is TGCGCCAGCAGCCAAGAAAGACAGGGGGCTCTTAACTATGGCTACACCTTC.

This rearrangement joins TRBV6-5 to TRBJ2-5; possible D gene TRBD2, 6 bases. CDR1 and CDR2 (germline): MNHEY, SVGAGI. Trimming removed 1 base at V and 3 bases at J, with 12 bases between. The CDR3 loop spans 15 amino acids. CDR3 nucleotide sequence: TGTGCCAGCAGTTACTATTCGGGGGACGAAGAGACCCAGTACTTC. This encodes CASSYYSGDEETQYF.

This clone was observed a few times. J is TRBJ1-2 and V is TRBV6-1; D not resolved. V lost 10 bases, J lost 0 bases, and 6 bases lay in between. CDR1 is MNHNS and CDR2 is SASEGT in the germline V gene. CDR3 size: 11 residues. CDR3 nucleotides: TGTGCCACGGGTGCTAACTATGGCTACACCTTC. It codes for CATGANYGYTF.

The V call is TRBV28, the J call TRBJ2-7, with 7 bases that match TRBD2. The germline V gene encodes CDR1 MDHEN and CDR2 SYDVKM. After removal of 6 bases from V and 6 bases from J, the junction contained 14 bases not matched to a gene. CDR3 length: 15 amino acids. The CDR3 reads CASSTFSSGKREQYF. CDR3 coding DNA: TGTGCCAGCAGCACCTTTTCCAGCGGGAAGCGCGAGCAGTACTTC.

The rearrangement joins TRBV6-1 to TRBJ1-6, with 10 bases aligning to TRBD1. The germline V gene has CDR1 MNHNS and CDR2 SASEGT. V was pared by 4 bases and J by 6 bases, with 6 bases of the junction left unmatched. The CDR3 spans 16 residues. The CDR3 DNA reads TGTGCCAGCAGTGGACAGGGGGCATCGAGTAATTCACCCCTCCACTTT. As protein: CASSGQGASSNSPLHF.

The chain combines TRBV6-6 with TRBJ2-2; D remains ambiguous. Germline V gives CDR1 MNHNY, CDR2 SVGAGI (reference sequence). CDR3 length: 14 amino acids. V was cut by 4 bases and J by 4 bases, with 10 bases left in between. CDR3 DNA: TGTGCCAGCAGTTCATCCCTCGGCACCGGGGAGCTGTTTTTT. It is translated as CASSSSLGTGELFF.

This chain links TRBV5-6 with TRBJ1-2; 8 nucleotides line up with TRBD1. The CDR3 is 15 residues long. Trimming removed 5 bases from V and 4 bases from J; junction bases left unmatched: 10. The V gene's germline CDR1 is SGHDT and CDR2 YYEEEE. The CDR3 bases are TGTGCCAGCAGACGAAGGACAGGGAGCTCCTATGGCTACACCTTC. Amino acid sequence: CASRRRTGSSYGYTF.

The chain employs TRBV5-1 and TRBJ1-1, with D possibly matching TRBD1 (6 bases). This CDR3 comprises 15 residues. CDR1 and CDR2 (germline): SGHRS, YFSETQ. Trimming took 2 bases from V and 6 from J, leaving 17 bases between them. The CDR3 DNA reads TGCGCCAGCAGCTTTGCCCAGGGGATTGTAGCTGAAGCTTTCTTT. Amino acid sequence: CASSFAQGIVAEAFF.

Comment on this clone: One end of the junction fails to match germline, which may point to a read error. The chain has TRBV7-7 and TRBJ2-5, with 8 bases that match TRBD2. Germline CDR1 and CDR2: SSHAT and FNYEAQ (reference sequence). The CDR3 sequence is 14 residues long. The CDR3 DNA reads as TGTGCTAGCAGCCCCGGGGGGGCCCAACAGACCCAGTACTTC. This encodes CASSPGGAQQTQYF.